The present T cell receptor (beta chain) was sequenced within a study of blood T cell repertoires in COVID-19. Background on the study: Samples representing acute and convalescent COVID-19 were sourced from the United States, Italy and Spain. Sample material is recorded as cDNA or gDNA derived from T cells, B-cell-depleted T cells, or PBMCs.

Per germline, CDR1 LGHDT and CDR2 YNNKEL (reference sequence). This CDR3 is built from 10 residues. Those enrolled, adults aged about 18 to 89 years, came from fewer than 25 US areas. Donors in Cohort 3 counted as recovered after two negative PCRs, clearance, or symptom resolution. The method was immunoSEQ multiplex PCR; TCRdb's version includes in-frame clones alone and lacks a portion of them. The sample lists roughly 190,000 clones; less than 85% were seen once. The specimen sequenced was PBMCs or T cells enriched from blood (not recorded which). The V call is TRBV3-1 (or the pseudogene TRBV3-2), the J call TRBJ2-3; possibly TRBD2 for D (6 bases). The source is a woman in her twenties or thirties who had recovered from COVID-19. The CDR3 DNA reads as TGTGCTCGGGAGCCAGATACGCAGTATTTT. As protein: CAREPDTQYF.